This passage covers 18 T cell receptor beta chains from one sample sequenced in a study of blood T cell repertoires in COVID-19. TCRdb's copy holds only in-frame clones and misses some; the assay was immunoSEQ multiplex PCR. In the table there are under 300,000 clones, roughly 91% of which are singletons. Input material: peripheral blood. All receptors derive from a woman in her forties who had recovered from COVID-19.

This clone qualifies as medium-sized (0.01 to 0.1%). V usage is TRBV27 and J usage is TRBJ1-1; the D gene is possibly TRBD1 (5 bases). Looked up from germline, CDR1 is MNHEY and CDR2 is SMNVEV (reference sequence). CDR3 length: 13 residues. The ends were cut back, 6 bases at V and 5 bases at J, with 13 bases in the middle. The CDR3 is CASSGGGLTEAFF. The CDR3, as DNA: TGTGCCAGCAGCGGGGGGGGGTTGACTGAAGCTTTCTTT.

The V call is TRBV29-1, the J call TRBJ1-5; D unresolved. Germline-derived CDR1 and CDR2 are SQVTM and ANQGSEA. The CDR3 loop spans 14 amino acids. Trimming removed 3 bases at V and 3 bases at J, with 12 bases between. The DNA for the CDR3 is TGCAGCGTTGAGGGCAGGATCATCAATCAGCCCCAGCATTTT. Its translation is CSVEGRIINQPQHF.

This clone was seen more than once but under ten times. The rearrangement links TRBV27 to TRBJ2-2, with TRBD1 as a possible D gene (6 bases). CDR1 is MNHEY and CDR2 is SMNVEV in the germline V gene (reference sequence). The length of the CDR3 is 17 residues. Deletions cut 6 bases from V and 1 base from J, with 18 bases between. The CDR3 DNA follows: TGTGCCAGCAGCCTCCTGGGGGCGGGTCAGAACACCGGGGAGCTGTTTTTT. It translates to CASSLLGAGQNTGELFF.

This chain connects TRBV15 to TRBJ2-4, with 13 bases that match TRBD2. This CDR3 comprises 16 residues. Germline loops: CDR1 LNHNV, CDR2 YYDKDF (reference sequence). With V trimmed by 5 bases and J by 3 bases, 4 bases remained unmatched. The CDR3 reads CATSRRLAGGKNIQYF. The CDR3 DNA reads TGTGCCACCAGCCGCCGACTAGCGGGAGGCAAAAACATTCAGTACTTC.

The genes are TRBV6-5 and TRBJ1-3, with no clear D. This CDR3 is 14 amino acids long. V lost 7 bases to trimming and J lost 4 bases, with 14 bases between them. Germline V gives CDR1 MNHEY, CDR2 SVGAGI. The CDR3, as DNA: TGTGCCAGCACCCCCGCGGGGTCCGGAAACACCATATATTTT. Its translation is CASTPAGSGNTIYF.

The rearrangement uses TRBV7-2 and TRBJ2-5; D is ambiguous. CDR3 size: 13 residues. Germline values: CDR1 SGHTA, CDR2 FQGNSA. Trimming removed 2 bases at V and 5 bases at J, with 9 bases between. The chain's CDR3 is CASSLRSGETQYF. CDR3 coding DNA: TGTGCCAGCAGCTTAAGGTCCGGGGAGACCCAGTACTTC.

CDR3 coding DNA: TGCGCCAGCAGCCCTGGGGGAGGGGTGAGCACTGAAGCTTTCTTT. Protein product: CASSPGGGVSTEAFF. The V call is TRBV5-1, the J call TRBJ1-1; D might be TRBD1 (5 bases). The germline gives CDR1 SGHRS, CDR2 YFSETQ. V lost 4 bases and J lost 4, with 17 bases in between. CDR3 length equals 15 residues.

The chain combines TRBV4-1 with TRBJ2-1, with 8 nucleotides matching TRBD2. V lost 3 bases to trimming and J lost 9 bases; unmatched junction nucleotides: 7. The V gene's germline CDR1 is MGHRA and CDR2 YSYEKL. The CDR3 has 14 residues. The CDR3 nucleotides read TGCGCCAGCAGCCAGGGACTAGTAGTCGGTGAGCAGTTCTTC. Its translation: CASSQGLVVGEQFF.

The chain couples TRBV7-2 to TRBJ2-5, with D hard to call. This CDR3 has 13 amino acids. Germline assignment: CDR1 SGHTA and CDR2 FQGNSA. Trimming left V 5 bases short and J 1 base short, with 8 bases between. The CDR3 DNA reads as TGTGCCAGCAGCCCAGGCCCCCAAGAGACCCAGTACTTC. Protein sequence: CASSPGPQETQYF.

V gene TRBV7-9 combines with J gene TRBJ1-2; D unresolved. Trimming removed 4 bases from V and 3 bases from J, with 9 bases in between. CDR3 size: 13 residues. Germline CDR1 reads SEHNR; CDR2 reads FQNEAQ (reference sequence). The CDR3, as DNA: TGTGCCAGCAGCTCCTCGGGAGACTATGGCTACACCTTC. Its protein is CASSSSGDYGYTF.

The J gene is TRBJ2-1, the V gene TRBV11-3; 8 positions agree with TRBD2. Germline CDR1 and CDR2: SGHNT and YENEEA. The CDR3 length is 17 residues. Trimming took 1 base from V and 9 from J; bases not matched to a gene: 14. CDR3 protein: CASSLGGLAVFGGEQFF. The CDR3 bases are TGTGCCAGCAGCTTAGGCGGACTAGCCGTTTTTGGGGGTGAGCAGTTCTTC.

This clone was seen only a few times. This chain uses TRBV2 with TRBJ2-7; TRBD2 aligns across 14 bases. The CDR3 sequence is 14 residues long. Germline V gene data show CDR1 as SNHLY and CDR2 as FYNNEI. V was clipped by 6 bases and J by 4 bases; unmatched bases: 2. The CDR3, as DNA: TGTGCCAGCAGGCGGACTAGCGGGAGGTACGAGCAGTACTTC. Protein sequence: CASRRTSGRYEQYF.

The gene calls are TRBV23-1 and TRBJ2-5, with 7 bases matching TRBD1. TRBV23-1 is filed as an ORF, its function uncertain. V lost 3 bases and J lost 1; bases outside the gene matches: 5. The CDR3 runs to 15 residues. DNA of the CDR3: TGCGCCAGCAGTCAGCGGACAGGCCCCCAAGAGACCCAGTACTTC. Translating it yields CASSQRTGPQETQYF.

J is TRBJ2-1 and V is TRBV9, with TRBD1 matching 7 bases. Germline CDR1 is SGDLS and CDR2 is YYNGEE. The V and J ends lost 2 bases and 4 bases, in that order; junction bases with no gene match: 3. This CDR3 is built from 14 residues. The CDR3 here is CASSVGTEYNEQFF. CDR3 nucleotides: TGTGCCAGCAGCGTGGGGACAGAGTACAATGAGCAGTTCTTC.

The chain carries TRBV5-1 and TRBJ1-4; D is possibly TRBD1 (6 bases). Germline loops: CDR1 SGHRS, CDR2 YFSETQ. The CDR3 is 16 residues long. The V end lost 4 bases, the J end lost 0 bases, and 13 bases lay between the germline ends. The CDR3 reads CASSAGTLTTNEKLFF. The CDR3 DNA reads as TGCGCCAGCAGCGCCGGGACACTGACAACTAATGAAAAACTGTTTTTT.

The table lists this clone with a count of one. This sequence joins TRBV4-3 and TRBJ2-2; 12 positions match TRBD2. The CDR3 has 17 amino acids. V dropped 0 bases and J dropped 7; count of bases not matched to a gene: 6. Germline V CDR1 and CDR2: LGHNA, YSLEER. In DNA, the CDR3 is TGCGCCAGCAGCCAAGATCGGACTAGCGGGACGGGCGGGGAGCTGTTTTTT. Protein product: CASSQDRTSGTGGELFF.

This clone occurred once. The V call is TRBV24-1, the J call TRBJ1-5, with unresolved D. Looked up from germline, CDR1 is KGHDR and CDR2 is SFDVKD. This CDR3 spans 13 amino acids. Deletions cut 4 bases from V and 6 bases from J, with 9 bases between. The CDR3 sequence is CATSDPPGQPQHF. CDR3 nucleotide sequence: TGTGCCACCAGTGACCCGCCAGGTCAGCCCCAGCATTTT.

The chain employs TRBV24-1 and TRBJ2-5; a possible D gene is TRBD1 (5 bases). This CDR3 region has 15 residues. Per germline, CDR1 KGHDR and CDR2 SFDVKD. The V end lost 4 bases, the J end lost 3 bases, and 14 bases lay between the germline ends. CDR3: CATSDPRVGEETQYF. As DNA, the CDR3 is TGTGCCACCAGTGACCCCAGGGTGGGTGAAGAGACCCAGTACTTC.